The subject of this entry is one TCR beta chain. What this receptor recognizes is not known. Base qualities are not at hand, and no much larger clone is one base apart. The cohort consisted of 600 or so healthy bone marrow donors. At the time of sampling, every cohort member was nominally healthy, though immune exposures that went unrecorded were likely present. The donor tested CMV seropositive and was one of the 289 seropositive cohort members. Each donor provided a peripheral blood sample, and peripheral blood mononuclear cells were used for TCR beta sequencing. The Qiagen DNeasy Blood Extraction Kit was used to extract genomic DNA from the blood cell samples. The record originates from a study of cytomegalovirus exposure and HLA in healthy donors (dated by TCRdb to about 2017). Concerning the study at large: An earlier analysis of approximately 600 of the donors reported 276 Gb of sequence data and roughly 100 million unique TCR beta sequences from approximately 180 million T cells. An earlier analysis of some 600 of the donors applied high-throughput TCR beta sequencing to assess whether each TCR beta V gene segment acted as functional or pseudogenic. A handful of DR-DQ haplotypes were handled as single units for association and clustering because linkage in the cohort was strong. Alongside the repertoire data, information on donor age, sex, ethnicity and CMV serostatus was compiled. A later genetic analysis used genome-wide SNP genotypes for about 60% of the roughly 700 donors, treating that subset as a discovery cohort. To predict cytomegalovirus infection status, the study combined high-throughput TCR immunosequencing, statistical association of individual TCRs with disease status, and machine learning. Among around 400 genotyped donors of the cohort, an average of approximately 230,000 unique TCR beta nucleotide sequences were sequenced per donor, about a sixth of them non-productive. A later analysis re-examined previously published TCR beta repertoires from about 670 donors and added high-resolution HLA genotyping to investigate patterns of TCR occurrence. The study aimed to test whether cataloging public T cell receptors could reveal signatures of past pathogen exposure. The study used immunosequencing to profile the T cell repertoires of approximately 690 subjects and linked those repertoires to cytomegalovirus serostatus. Class I and class II HLA loci were covered by the typing at four-digit resolution. The genetic ancestry cluster associated with self-reported Caucasian donors included 70% to 85% of the roughly 400 genotyped donors. Typing coverage differed by locus: A, B, C, DRB1 and DQB1 were typed in roughly 620-630 donors, DQA1 in 522, DPA1 in approximately 600, and DPB1 in 450 to 490. A separate validation cohort of over 95 different subjects was used in addition to the roughly 700-subject first cohort. An early release covering about 600 HLA-typed donors comprised approximately 300 gigabases of sequencing data and tens of millions of unique TCR sequences. All discovery cohort repertoires had been generated using a single sequencing platform. Rather than using new phenotypic data, the later analysis identified candidate immune exposures from TCR beta sequences and from how often those sequences occurred across donors. Overall study results and their limits: A later analysis found that most CMV-associated TCR beta chains appeared HLA-restricted, with HLA associations seemingly driven largely by CMV exposure. Across donors, most TCR sequences were observed very rarely, whereas some public TCRs were present in many individuals. It was suggested by the authors that the approach could potentially be generalized to other disease states and immunological phenotypes. A further reported finding was that TCR beta sequences accurately predicted the HLA-A and HLA-B alleles for most subjects in the first cohort. Presence/absence analyses assumed roughly uniform sequencing depth across donors, an assumption that may not hold. Compared with equally common non-associated chains, HLA-associated TCR beta chains in a later analysis were more clonally expanded and had lower generation probabilities. In both the original and validation cohorts, the classifier was reported to diagnose cytomegalovirus status with high specificity and sensitivity. In vitro tests confirmed that a few of the cytomegalovirus-associated TCR beta chains recognize cytomegalovirus antigens. Several of the top co-occurrence clusters appeared to be linked to parvovirus B19, influenza, CMV and Epstein-Barr virus, according to a later analysis. Linkage disequilibrium might explain the correlated functional status among segregating V segments, but an unknown experimental factor could not be ruled out. Because counts were too low, roughly 17 rarely observed V segments, including chromosome 9 orphons, were left out of the earlier analysis of some 600 of the donors. A later analysis associated 15,000 to 20,000 TCR beta sequences with specific HLA alleles at a false discovery rate of 0.05. Because HLA typing was missing for some donors at each locus, association tests included only the typed subset. A cluster of highly shared sequence variants was judged likely to represent a technical artifact of the sequencing pipeline. Some IMGT-functional V segments, including TRBV6-2 and TRBV6-3, could not be told apart with the 87-base-pair reads, so those segments were excluded. The study gave a list of 150 to 200 TCR beta chains associated with cytomegalovirus. In a later genetic analysis, a missense DCLRE1C variant was associated with V-gene and J-gene trimming of TCR beta chains, and the association was replicated in an independent cohort. In a later genetic analysis, fewer N-insertions in productive TCRs were reported among donors in an Asian-associated ancestry cluster than the approximately 710-donor mean. Immune exposure information for the cohort was limited to CMV serostatus. Assigning TCR associations to individual alleles was difficult when HLA alleles, especially DR and DQ, strongly co-occurred. The cohort was sequenced for TCR beta chains only, and without alpha or paired-chain data the features that could be detected were limited. In a later analysis, TCR association rates were found to vary across HLA loci, with the most associated TCRs seen for DRB1 alleles and the fewest for HLA-C alleles. Broadly in line with IMGT annotations, most TCR beta V segments showed up in productive rearrangements about 90% or about 30% of the time in an earlier analysis of several hundred of the donors.

At the junction V is shortened by 5 bases and J by 0 bases, with 14 bases in between. The germline V gene (reference sequence) yields LNHDA for CDR1 and SQIVND for CDR2. Measured from the cysteine to the phenylalanine, the CDR3 is 16 residues long. Just CDR3 DNA is preserved here, 48 bases in frame from base 1. The protocol used for the library was the immunoSEQ multiplex PCR assay. A mixture of 60 forward primers for TCR Vbeta segments and 13 reverse primers for TCR Jbeta segments was used in the multiplex PCR. Amplification of the CDR3 region of rearranged TCR beta genes was performed with a multiplex PCR assay on genomic DNA. The Illumina HiSeq System was used to sequence the amplified TCR beta libraries as 87-base-pair reads. In the authors' own workflow: A later analysis tallied some 79 million unique TCR beta chains across the 640 or so repertoires, and about 12 million of those chains were shared by two or more donors. A nearest-neighbor algorithm error-corrected the raw reads and collapsed the reads into unique sequences, merging closely related sequences to remove PCR and sequencing errors. CDR3 sequences were aligned to IMGT reference sequences to assign V, D and J gene segments. For a sequence to be retained, a match of at least six nucleotides was required to both a V gene segment and a J gene segment. A rearrangement counted as productive if the CDR3 had no stop codons and remained in frame with V and J, and every other rearrangement counted as non-productive. CDR3 was defined by IMGT convention, running from the second conserved V-encoded cysteine to the conserved J-encoded phenylalanine. Sequences without an unambiguous match to a single V gene segment were excluded from the earlier analysis of about 630 of the donors. In an earlier analysis of about 590 of the donors, a V segment was called functional when productive rearrangements were above 56.7%, and segregating when the standard deviation between donors exceeded 5%. To diagnose cytomegalovirus status from the catalog of TCR beta chain sequences, a statistical classification framework was built. V and J gene assignment, in a later analysis, came from comparing TCR nucleotide sequences with IMGT/GENE-DB human TR gene sequences. The TCRdist pipeline was used in a later analysis to assign CDR3 sequences and most-parsimonious VDJ recombination scenarios. In a later analysis, every TCR beta chain was defined by the combination of its CDR3 amino acid sequence and its V-gene family, and reads without a unique V-gene family were dropped. As a way to deal with suspected cross-contamination and a sequencing artifact, a later analysis dropped 592 nucleotide sequences that were highly shared and had low generation probability. For each public chain, a later analysis derived a clonal expansion index from normalized ranks of inferred template counts within each repertoire. In a later analysis, generation probabilities were computed with a VDJ recombination model fitted to out-of-frame rearrangements, and the resulting probabilities were checked against IGoR. A later analysis scored TCR-TCR, TCR-HLA and TCR-CMV co-occurrence with hypergeometric tests, applying a repertoire-size bias correction to TCR pairs. False discovery rates were estimated in a later analysis by permuting HLA or CMV assignments 20 times. A later analysis grouped co-occurring TCRs with DBSCAN, adding TCRdist sequence similarity when clustering within HLA-allele-positive subsets. Repertoires with fewer than 30,000 or more than 120,000 public chains, plus five repertoires with anomalous nucleotide sharing, were excluded from co-occurrence clustering. TCRdb carries this immuneACCESS record with in-frame sequences only. Its versions omit some clonotypes, under half of them owing to an unresolved V gene in the studies checked, with the rest unexplained. That table supplies the V and J calls and clone size; D and trimming were determined from the DNA. The sample profile shows around 130,000 clones; 7% to 9.5% of them were found once. Clones ranked in the top ten supply 6% to 7.5% of the sample.

Sample: PBMCs. The chain employs TRBV19 and TRBJ1-3, and possibly TRBD1, on 5 matching bases. The clonotype was recovered from a woman aged 40 to 55 in good health and CMV-seropositive. The nucleotide sequence reads TGTGCCAGTAGTCCAGCGGGACTTGGCTCTGGAAACACCATATATTTT. It specifies CASSPAGLGSGNTIYF.